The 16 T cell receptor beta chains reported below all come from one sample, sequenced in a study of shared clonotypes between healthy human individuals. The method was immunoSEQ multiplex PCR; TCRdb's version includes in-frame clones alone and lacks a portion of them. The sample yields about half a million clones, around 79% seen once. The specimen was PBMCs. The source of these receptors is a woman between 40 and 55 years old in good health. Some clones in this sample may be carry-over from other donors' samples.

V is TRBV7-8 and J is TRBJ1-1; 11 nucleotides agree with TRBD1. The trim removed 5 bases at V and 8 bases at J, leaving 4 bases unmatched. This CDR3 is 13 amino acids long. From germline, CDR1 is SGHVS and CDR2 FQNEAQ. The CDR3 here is CASSRGQGVEAFF. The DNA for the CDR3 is TGTGCCAGCAGCCGGGGACAGGGGGTAGAAGCTTTCTTT.

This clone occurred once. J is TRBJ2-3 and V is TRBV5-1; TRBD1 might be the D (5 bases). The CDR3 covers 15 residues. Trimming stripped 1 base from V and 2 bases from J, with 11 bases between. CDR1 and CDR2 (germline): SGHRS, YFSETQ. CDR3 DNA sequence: TGCGCCAGCAGCTTGTCTGACAGAGACACAGATACGCAGTATTTT. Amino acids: CASSLSDRDTDTQYF.

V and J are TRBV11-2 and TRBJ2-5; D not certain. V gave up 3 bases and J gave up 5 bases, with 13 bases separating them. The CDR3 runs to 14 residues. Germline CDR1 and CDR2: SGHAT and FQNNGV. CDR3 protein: CASSFERLGETQYF. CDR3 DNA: TGTGCCAGCAGCTTCGAACGGCTAGGCGAGACCCAGTACTTC.

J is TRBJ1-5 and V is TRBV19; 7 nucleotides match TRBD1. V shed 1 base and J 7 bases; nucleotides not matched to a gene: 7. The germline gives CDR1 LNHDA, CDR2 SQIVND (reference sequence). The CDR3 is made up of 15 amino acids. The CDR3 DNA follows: TGTGCCAGTAGTATAGGGGGTCAGGGGGGACAGCCCCAGCATTTT. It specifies CASSIGGQGGQPQHF.

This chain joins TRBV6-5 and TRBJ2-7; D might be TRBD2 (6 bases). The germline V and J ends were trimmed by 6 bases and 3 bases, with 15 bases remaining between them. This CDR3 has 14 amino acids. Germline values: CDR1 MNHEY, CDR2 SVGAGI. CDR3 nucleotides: TGTGCCAGCAGACCGGGACTCAGGCTCTACGAGCAGTACTTC. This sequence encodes CASRPGLRLYEQYF.

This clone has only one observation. CDR3 region: CASSLNRFGTGLIYGYTF. CDR3 coding DNA: TGTGCCAGCAGTTTAAATAGGTTCGGGACAGGGCTAATCTATGGCTACACCTTC. The chain joins TRBV28 to TRBJ1-2; 9 bases align to TRBD1. The length of the CDR3 is 18 residues. V gave up 2 bases and J gave up 4 bases; unmatched junction bases: 14. CDR1 and CDR2 (germline): MDHEN, SYDVKM.

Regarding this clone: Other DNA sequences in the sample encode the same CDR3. CDR3 in amino acids: CASSLTGVNTEAFF. CDR3 DNA sequence: TGCGCCAGCAGTTTGACAGGGGTGAACACTGAAGCTTTCTTT. V usage is TRBV5-1 and J usage is TRBJ1-1; 8 nucleotides align to TRBD1. Per the germline V gene, CDR1 is SGHRS and CDR2 is YFSETQ. CDR3 length: 14 amino acids. V lost 5 bases and J lost 0; bases outside the gene matches: 3.

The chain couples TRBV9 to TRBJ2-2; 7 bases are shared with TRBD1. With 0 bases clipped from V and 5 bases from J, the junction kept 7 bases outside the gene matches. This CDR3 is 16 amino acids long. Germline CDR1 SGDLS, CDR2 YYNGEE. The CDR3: CASSVGLTGSTGELFF. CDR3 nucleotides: TGTGCCAGCAGCGTAGGTCTGACAGGGTCAACCGGGGAGCTGTTTTTT.

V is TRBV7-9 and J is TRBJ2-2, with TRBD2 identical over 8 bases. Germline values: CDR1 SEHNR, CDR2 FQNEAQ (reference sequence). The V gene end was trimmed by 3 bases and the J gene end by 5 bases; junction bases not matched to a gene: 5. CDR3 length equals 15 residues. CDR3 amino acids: CASSFSGSSTGELFF. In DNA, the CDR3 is TGTGCCAGCAGCTTCAGCGGGAGTAGTACCGGGGAGCTGTTTTTT.

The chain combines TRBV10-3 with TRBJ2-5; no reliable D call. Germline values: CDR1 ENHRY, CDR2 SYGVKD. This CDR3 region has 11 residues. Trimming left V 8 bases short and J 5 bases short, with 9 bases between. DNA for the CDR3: TGTGCCATCCTGGTAGCCGAGACCCAGTACTTC. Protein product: CAILVAETQYF.

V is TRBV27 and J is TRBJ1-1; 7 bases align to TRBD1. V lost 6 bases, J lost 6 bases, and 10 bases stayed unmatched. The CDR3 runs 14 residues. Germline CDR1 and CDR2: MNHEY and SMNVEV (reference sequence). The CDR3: CASRILNRGAEAFF. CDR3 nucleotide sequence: TGTGCCAGCAGAATCTTAAACAGGGGAGCTGAAGCTTTCTTT.

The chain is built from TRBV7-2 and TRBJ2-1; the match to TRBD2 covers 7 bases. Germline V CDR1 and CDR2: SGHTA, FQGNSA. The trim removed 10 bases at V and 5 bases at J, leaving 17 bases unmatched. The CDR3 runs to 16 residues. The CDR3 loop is CATQRALAAKNNEQFF. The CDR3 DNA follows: TGTGCCACCCAGCGTGCTCTAGCGGCTAAGAACAATGAGCAGTTCTTC.

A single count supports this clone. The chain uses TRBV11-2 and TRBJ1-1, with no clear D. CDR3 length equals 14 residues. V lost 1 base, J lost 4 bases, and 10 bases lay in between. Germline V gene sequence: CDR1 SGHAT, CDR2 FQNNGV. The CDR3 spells CASSLALRGTEAFF. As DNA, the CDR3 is TGTGCCAGCAGCTTAGCTCTTCGCGGCACTGAAGCTTTCTTT.

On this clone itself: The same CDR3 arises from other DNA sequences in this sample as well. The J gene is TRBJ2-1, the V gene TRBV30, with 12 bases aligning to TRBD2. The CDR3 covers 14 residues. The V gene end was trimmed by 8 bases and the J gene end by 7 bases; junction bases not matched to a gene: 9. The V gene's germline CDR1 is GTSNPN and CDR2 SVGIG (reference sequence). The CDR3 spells CALEVGLAGNEQFF. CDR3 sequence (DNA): TGTGCCCTGGAGGTTGGACTAGCGGGGAATGAGCAGTTCTTC.

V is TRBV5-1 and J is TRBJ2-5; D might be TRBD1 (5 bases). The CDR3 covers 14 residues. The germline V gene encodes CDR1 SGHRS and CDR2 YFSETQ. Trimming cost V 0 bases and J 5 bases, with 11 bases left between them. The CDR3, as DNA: TGCGCCAGCAGCTTGGCCAGGGTAGGGGAGACCCAGTACTTC. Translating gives CASSLARVGETQYF.

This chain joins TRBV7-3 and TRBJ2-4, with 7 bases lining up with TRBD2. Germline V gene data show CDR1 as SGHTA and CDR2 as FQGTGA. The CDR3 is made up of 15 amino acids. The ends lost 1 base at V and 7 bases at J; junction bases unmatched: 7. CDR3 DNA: TGTGCCAGCAGCTTAATGGGACTATCGGTGAACATTCAGTACTTC. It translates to CASSLMGLSVNIQYF.